This passage covers 31 T cell receptor beta chains from one sample sequenced in a study of blood T cells in healthy people across ages. Primers used in a second PCR of roughly 6 to 12 cycles were a sample-barcoded 5' primer and a J-beta primer mix. TCRdb ran MiXCR on the 5' RACE reads and lists one entry per CDR3 protein. The sample includes 1.5 million to 2 million distinct CDR3 sequences, 28% of them seen just once. Sequences were obtained from blood. Source of these receptors: a woman aged 25 to 45 in good health.

The chain carries TRBV3-1 and TRBJ2-7; D is possibly TRBD1 (6 bases). CDR3 length: 19 amino acids. Trimming took 0 bases from V and 7 from J, leaving 28 bases between them. Germline V gives CDR1 LGHDT, CDR2 YNNKEL (reference sequence). The CDR3 DNA follows: TGTGCCAGCAGCCAAGATCGTGGGGGCGCGGGTGAAAATTACAATGAGCAGTACTTC. Amino acids: CASSQDRGGAGENYNEQYF.

J is TRBJ2-1 and V is TRBV12-3 or TRBV12-4; D may be TRBD2 (5 bases). Trimming took off 3 bases at V and 0 bases at J, with 15 bases between the two ends. CDR3 length: 17 residues. The CDR3 here is CASSFAGGRYSYNEQFF. The CDR3, as DNA: TGTGCCAGCAGTTTCGCCGGCGGGCGCTACTCCTACAATGAGCAGTTCTTC.

The gene calls are TRBV28 and TRBJ2-1; TRBD2 aligns across 9 bases. The CDR3 has 17 amino acids. V lost 8 bases, J lost 0 bases, and 11 bases stayed unmatched. The germline gives CDR1 MDHEN, CDR2 SYDVKM. CDR3 in amino acids: CASGSSGGPSSYNEQFF. The CDR3 DNA reads TGTGCCAGCGGAAGTAGCGGGGGACCGAGCTCCTACAATGAGCAGTTCTTC.

This clonotype was seen many times. This sequence joins TRBV6-4 and TRBJ2-1; TRBD1 is a possible D gene (5 bases). The CDR3 is 11 residues long. V dropped 6 bases and J dropped 15 bases, with 15 bases sitting between them. CDR1 and CDR2 (germline): MRHNA, SNTAGT. Written as DNA, the CDR3 is TGTGCCAGCAGACGCATAACCCAGGGGTTCTTC. Translation: CASRRITQGFF.

This clonotype appeared once. The rearrangement joins TRBV27 to TRBJ2-3; D unresolved. Looked up from germline, CDR1 is MNHEY and CDR2 is SMNVEV (reference sequence). V was shortened by 8 bases and J by 0 bases, with 9 bases between the two germline ends. This CDR3 is 13 amino acids long. The CDR3 loop is CASARTSTDTQYF. The CDR3 nucleotides are TGTGCCAGCGCACGCACTAGCACAGATACGCAGTATTTT.

The chain recombines TRBV6-5 with TRBJ1-2; 10 nucleotides agree with TRBD1. The CDR3 runs to 15 residues. Germline CDR1 MNHEY, CDR2 SVGAGI. V trimming: 4 bases; J trimming: 4 bases; junction bases outside the gene matches: 6. CDR3 DNA sequence: TGTGCCAGCAGTTCCAGGGGGACAGGGGTCTATGGCTACACCTTC. Its translation is CASSSRGTGVYGYTF.

Ten or more counts support this clonotype. The chain links TRBV10-2 to TRBJ2-7, with D perhaps TRBD1 (5 bases). Deletions cut 8 bases from V and 7 bases from J, with 15 bases between. The germline V gene encodes CDR1 WSHSY and CDR2 SAAADI. This CDR3 contains 12 residues. The CDR3 bases are TGCGCCAGCGCACACAGGATAGGGGAGCAGTACTTC. It is translated as CASAHRIGEQYF.

The chain is built from TRBV7-8 and TRBJ2-5; D possibly corresponds to TRBD2 (5 bases). CDR1 SGHVS and CDR2 FQNEAQ come from the germline V gene. This CDR3 spans 14 amino acids. V was cut by 5 bases and J by 5 bases, with 15 bases left in between. The CDR3 region is CASSPTPSRETQYF. CDR3 DNA: TGTGCCAGCAGCCCTACTCCTAGCCGGGAGACCCAGTACTTC. Full variable domain (missing parts from reference TRBV7-8 and TRBJ2-5): GAGVSQSPRYKVAKRGQDVALRCDPISGHVSLFWYQQALGQGPEFLTYFQNEAQLDKSGLPSDRFFAERPEGSVSTLKIQRTQQEDSAVYLCASSPTPSRETQYFGPGTRLLVL.

This clonotype was picked up a small number of times. The V call is TRBV5-1, the J call TRBJ2-7; D gene uncertain. The V end lost 1 base, the J end lost 1 base, and 12 bases lay between the germline ends. Germline CDR1 SGHRS, CDR2 YFSETQ. The CDR3 is made up of 15 amino acids. CDR3 amino acids: CASSLNRWNSYEQYF. CDR3 nucleotide sequence: TGCGCCAGCAGCTTGAATCGGTGGAATTCCTACGAGCAGTACTTC.

This chain links TRBV12-3 or TRBV12-4 with TRBJ1-1; D is perhaps TRBD1 (5 bases). The CDR3 spans 13 residues. The germline V and J ends were trimmed by 6 bases and 7 bases, with 15 bases remaining between them. The CDR3 here is CASSRVGQIEAFF. CDR3 sequence (DNA): TGTGCCAGCAGCCGAGTGGGGCAGATTGAAGCTTTCTTT.

This clonotype showed up just a few times. V gene TRBV6-2 or TRBV6-3 combines with J gene TRBJ2-3; 7 bases are shared with TRBD1. CDR3 length equals 12 residues. J was trimmed by 3 bases and V by 10 bases; bases with no gene match: 4. Germline V lookup: CDR1 MNHEY, CDR2 SVGEGT. The CDR3 here is CATGQDTDTQYF. The CDR3 nucleotides read TGTGCCACCGGACAGGATACAGATACGCAGTATTTT.

A note on this clonotype: Possible read error: a much larger clone is one base away. The chain carries TRBV5-1 and TRBJ1-1; D gene unclear. The length of the CDR3 is 14 residues. Trimming took off 0 bases at V and 1 base at J, with 7 bases between the two ends. Per the germline V gene, CDR1 is SGHRS and CDR2 is YFSETQ. The CDR3 sequence: CASSLVRPNTEAFF. CDR3 sequence (DNA): TGCGCCAGCAGCTTGGTTAGGCCGAACACTGAAGCTTTCTTT.

This clonotype was picked up many times. This sequence joins TRBV5-1 and TRBJ2-7; TRBD2 matches at 7 bases. J was trimmed by 5 bases and V by 3 bases; bases with no gene match: 8. The CDR3 has 14 residues. CDR1 is SGHRS, CDR2 YFSETQ, per germline. For the CDR3, the DNA is TGCGCCAGCAGCTCCGTCGGGGGGATCAACGAGCAGTACTTC. It translates to CASSSVGGINEQYF.

This clonotype was observed a few times. CDR3 amino acids: CASSQDKGTGELFF. In DNA, the CDR3 is TGCGCCAGCAGCCAAGATAAGGGAACCGGGGAGCTGTTTTTT. The chain combines TRBV4-3 with TRBJ2-2; D ambiguous. V was clipped by 0 bases and J by 5 bases, with 7 bases between them. The CDR3 spans 14 residues. Germline V lookup: CDR1 LGHNA, CDR2 YSLEER.

The chain employs TRBV2 and TRBJ1-2; 9 bases map to TRBD1. CDR3 length: 17 amino acids. CDR1 is SNHLY and CDR2 is FYNNEI in the germline V gene. V lost 2 bases to trimming and J lost 6 bases; unmatched junction nucleotides: 13. CDR3 in amino acids: CASSESVLGQGENGYTF. The DNA for the CDR3 is TGTGCCAGCAGTGAAAGCGTCTTGGGACAGGGAGAGAATGGCTACACCTTC.

This clonotype was seen a handful of times. The gene calls are TRBV12-3 or TRBV12-4 and TRBJ2-4; tentative D call: TRBD2 (5 bases). The J call could be wrong; TRBJ2-7 is a better fit for the DNA end. The CDR3 sequence is 12 residues long. This CDR3 reads CASRLDFSEQYF. CDR3 bases: TGTGCCAGTAGATTGGACTTTTCCGAGCAGTACTTC.

This clonotype was detected ten times or more. The rearrangement joins TRBV7-3 to TRBJ2-5; 8 bases agree with TRBD2. CDR3 length: 14 amino acids. CDR1 and CDR2 (germline): SGHTA, FQGTGA. V was clipped by 5 bases and J by 2 bases; unmatched bases: 4. The CDR3 DNA sequence: TGTGCCAGCAGCCGGAGCGGGGGACAAGAGACCCAGTACTTC. This sequence encodes CASSRSGGQETQYF.

This clonotype was picked up a small number of times. The chain has TRBV5-4 and TRBJ2-1; 9 nucleotides line up with TRBD1. Per the germline V gene, CDR1 is SGHNT and CDR2 is YYREEE (reference sequence). This CDR3 has 16 residues. After removal of 5 bases from V and 5 bases from J, the junction contained 11 bases not matched to a gene. CDR3 sequence: CASSLEQGALNNEQFF. The CDR3 DNA is TGTGCCAGCAGTCTAGAACAGGGGGCCCTGAACAATGAGCAGTTCTTC.

The table lists this clonotype with many counts. The chain is built from TRBV7-9 and TRBJ1-2; D remains unclear. V lost 1 base and J lost 2, with 11 bases in between. The germline gives CDR1 SEHNR, CDR2 FQNEAQ (reference sequence). The CDR3 is 15 amino acids. The chain's CDR3 is CASSLETGPNYGYTF. In DNA, the CDR3 is TGTGCCAGCAGCTTAGAGACTGGGCCCAACTATGGCTACACCTTC. The complete variable domain, with remaining parts taken from reference TRBV7-9 and TRBJ1-2, reads DTGVSQNPRHKITKRGQNVTFRCDPISEHNRLYWYRQTLGQGPEFLTYFQNEAQLEKSRLLSDRFSAERPKGSFSTLEIQRTEQGDSAMYLCASSLETGPNYGYTFGSGTRLTVV.

This chain links TRBV20-1 with TRBJ1-2; D is unclear. This CDR3 has 12 residues. Trimming stripped 6 bases from V and 4 bases from J, with 12 bases between. From germline, CDR1 is DFQATT and CDR2 SNEGSKA (reference sequence). The CDR3 DNA follows: TGCAGTGCGACCCTGGAGGCCTATGGCTACACCTTC. This gives the protein CSATLEAYGYTF.

V and J are TRBV27 and TRBJ2-1; D unresolved. CDR3 size: 14 residues. The V gene's germline CDR1 is MNHEY and CDR2 SMNVEV (reference sequence). Trimming shortened V by 4 bases and J by 9 bases, and 16 bases separated the two germline ends. CDR3 in DNA: TGTGCCAGCAGTTCCAACTTCGGGCCCAGTGAGCAGTTCTTC. As protein: CASSSNFGPSEQFF.

This clonotype occurred many times. A read error may produce the germline difference seen at one junction end. The chain is built from TRBV3-1 and TRBJ1-1; D perhaps matches TRBD1 (5 bases). Germline CDR1 LGHDT, CDR2 YNNKEL (reference sequence). The CDR3 is 12 residues long. CDR3 region: CASSPRDGEAFF. DNA of the CDR3: TGCGCCAGCAGTCCCCGGGACGGTGAAGCTTTCTTT.

V is TRBV7-9 and J is TRBJ2-5; D ambiguous. The J call may be faulty, since TRBJ2-7 better matches the DNA end. Germline CDR1 SEHNR, CDR2 FQNEAQ (reference sequence). CDR3 length: 14 residues. CDR3 sequence: CASSPGSYGDEQYF. The DNA of the CDR3 is TGTGCCAGCAGCCCTGGCTCGTATGGGGACGAGCAGTACTTC.

This clonotype was counted between two and nine times. The CDR3, as DNA: TGTGCCAGCAGTGAAGTGGGGGTACGAGAGCAGTACTTC. It yields the protein CASSEVGVREQYF. The chain combines TRBV6-1 with TRBJ2-4; either TRBD1 or TRBD2 may fit D (5 bases each). The CDR3 has 13 residues. The V gene's germline CDR1 is MNHNS and CDR2 SASEGT. The germline V and J ends were trimmed by 1 base and 13 bases, with 14 bases remaining between them.

This clonotype occurred many times. The chain is built from TRBV20-1 and TRBJ1-2, with D possibly being TRBD1 (5 bases). Germline loops: CDR1 DFQATT, CDR2 SNEGSKA (reference sequence). Trimming took off 0 bases at V and 8 bases at J, with 16 bases between the two ends. CDR3 length equals 14 residues. The CDR3 sequence is CSARDPGREVGYTF. The CDR3 nucleotides are TGCAGTGCTAGAGATCCGGGCAGGGAGGTCGGCTACACCTTC.

This clonotype turned up a few times. The chain couples TRBV7-2 to TRBJ2-1; 7 nucleotides line up with TRBD1. Germline V gene data show CDR1 as SGHTA and CDR2 as FQGNSA. The CDR3 runs to 15 residues. Unmatched junction bases numbered 5, after V lost 6 bases and J lost 0 bases. CDR3 in DNA: TGTGCCAGCAGGTTCGACAGGGCCTCCTACAATGAGCAGTTCTTC. This codes for CASRFDRASYNEQFF.

The table lists this clonotype with a few counts. The gene calls are TRBV12-3 or TRBV12-4 and TRBJ2-3; D unclear. The V end was cut by 6 bases, the J end by 2 bases, with 12 bases between. The CDR3 is 14 amino acids. CDR3 sequence (DNA): TGTGCCAGCAGCTCCTCGAAGTACACAGATACGCAGTATTTT. This encodes CASSSSKYTDTQYF.

The chain employs TRBV5-1 and TRBJ2-6; TRBD1 matches at 7 bases. Germline assignment: CDR1 SGHRS and CDR2 YFSETQ. This CDR3 is built from 16 residues. V shed 9 bases, J shed 2 bases, and the junction held 11 bases outside the gene matches. The CDR3: CANNSGQGAGANVLTF. The CDR3 DNA reads TGCGCCAACAACTCGGGTCAGGGGGCTGGGGCCAACGTCCTGACTTTC.

At least ten counts were recorded for this clonotype. The chain couples TRBV29-1 to TRBJ2-7, with D hard to call. The germline V and J ends were trimmed by 7 bases and 3 bases, with 10 bases remaining between them. There are 11 residues in the CDR3. Germline values: CDR1 SQVTM, CDR2 ANQGSEA. CDR3 DNA sequence: TGCAGCGGGCACGCGAACTACGAGCAGTACTTC. It specifies CSGHANYEQYF.

V usage is TRBV30 and J usage is TRBJ1-1; D not certain. CDR3 length: 13 residues. Trimming pared 1 base from V and 5 bases from J, leaving 11 bases between. The germline V gene has CDR1 GTSNPN and CDR2 SVGIG (reference sequence). The DNA of the CDR3 is TGTGCCTGGAGTGGGCCACGAGGGACTGAAGCTTTCTTT. It translates to CAWSGPRGTEAFF.

This clonotype has only a few counts. The V call is TRBV5-1, the J call TRBJ2-7, with D possibly matching TRBD2 (6 bases). V lost 4 bases and J lost 2, with 16 bases in between. Germline V gene lookup returns CDR1 SGHRS and CDR2 YFSETQ. This CDR3 comprises 15 residues. The CDR3 is CASSNGAPGAYEQYF. Here the CDR3 DNA reads TGCGCCAGCAGCAACGGGGCCCCGGGGGCCTACGAGCAGTACTTC.